This T cell receptor (beta chain) was documented in a study of control samples from healthy donors and cancer patients. The method was immunoSEQ multiplex PCR; TCRdb's version includes in-frame clones alone and lacks a portion of them. Here the sample spans fewer than 60,000 clones, 80% to 90% being singletons. The TCR comes from a woman aged 45-65 years with lung cancer. Material: PBMCs.

CDR3 in amino acids: CASSPRTGETYEQYF. In DNA form, the CDR3 reads TGTGCCAGCTCACCCCGGACAGGGGAAACCTACGAGCAGTACTTC. This chain uses TRBV18 with TRBJ2-7, with 9 bases aligning to TRBD1. J was trimmed by 2 bases and V by 3 bases; bases with no gene match: 5. From germline, CDR1 is KGHSH and CDR2 LQKENI. The CDR3 spans 15 residues. The variable domain in full, with the rest retrieved from reference TRBV18 and TRBJ2-7, is NAGVMQNPRHLVRRRGQEARLRCSPMKGHSHVYWYRQLPEEGLKFMVYLQKENIIDESGMPKERFSAEFPKEGPSILRIQQVVRGDSAAYFCASSPRTGETYEQYFGPGTRLTVT.